Below are 18 T cell receptor beta chains sequenced from a single sample in a study of OX40 agonist ivuxolimab in advanced cancers. Produced via immunoSEQ multiplex PCR; TCRdb's table is partial and in-frame only. The repertoire holds about 52,000 clones, with about nine tenths as singletons. The sequencing used CD4+ or CD8+ T cells sorted from blood, collected in a trial of the OX40 agonist ivuxolimab. These TCRs come from an adult with an advanced solid tumor such as melanoma, head and neck, liver or kidney cancer.

This clone was found once. This chain joins TRBV5-4 and TRBJ1-2; 8 positions agree with TRBD1. This CDR3 contains 15 residues. Germline values: CDR1 SGHNT, CDR2 YYREEE (reference sequence). The junction had 5 bases not matched to a gene; V was cut back by 0 bases and J by 4 bases. CDR3 region: CASSLGDRTFYGYTF. The CDR3 DNA sequence: TGTGCCAGCAGCTTGGGGGACAGGACCTTCTATGGCTACACCTTC.

The chain employs TRBV5-1 and TRBJ2-5, with unresolved D. With the DNA end fitting TRBJ2-7 better, the J assignment may be wrong. The germline gives CDR1 SGHRS, CDR2 YFSETQ. The CDR3 is 13 residues long. The CDR3 DNA sequence: TGCGCCAGCAGCTTGGAACGGGCCTACGAGCAGTACTTC. This translates into CASSLERAYEQYF.

The V gene is TRBV5-6, the J gene TRBJ1-1; D uncertain. V shed 3 bases and J shed 1 base, with 19 bases lying between them. The CDR3 is 17 residues long. From germline, CDR1 is SGHDT and CDR2 YYEEEE. The CDR3 sequence: CASSSSLLVPGNTEAFF. The DNA of the CDR3 is TGTGCCAGCAGCTCCTCCCTTCTGGTTCCTGGGAACACTGAAGCTTTCTTT.

V is TRBV13 and J is TRBJ1-1; no clear D. This CDR3 is 17 amino acids long. Germline V gene data show CDR1 as PRHDT and CDR2 as FYEKMQ (reference sequence). The germline V and J ends were trimmed by 5 bases and 1 base, with 20 bases remaining between them. The CDR3 loop reads CASSPRPGDSQNTEAFF. The CDR3 DNA reads as TGTGCCAGCAGCCCCCGACCAGGCGATAGTCAGAACACTGAAGCTTTCTTT.

The chain recombines TRBV7-9 with TRBJ2-7; no clear D. The CDR3 loop spans 13 amino acids. Trimming took 7 bases from V and 2 from J, leaving 12 bases between them. Germline values: CDR1 SEHNR, CDR2 FQNEAQ (reference sequence). CDR3 loop: CASTAGTTYEQYF. Here the CDR3 DNA reads TGTGCCAGCACGGCAGGCACGACCTACGAGCAGTACTTC.

The chain recombines TRBV10-3 with TRBJ1-1, with TRBD1 matching 7 bases. The V gene's germline CDR1 is ENHRY and CDR2 SYGVKD. The V gene end was trimmed by 6 bases and the J gene end by 1 base; junction bases not matched to a gene: 8. The CDR3 totals 15 residues. CDR3 in DNA: TGTGCCATCAGCCACAACACAGGGGAGAACACTGAAGCTTTCTTT. Its protein product is CAISHNTGENTEAFF.

J is TRBJ1-6 and V is TRBV7-2, with no clear D. CDR1 and CDR2 from the germline V gene are SGHTA and FQGNSA. Between the trimmed V and J ends, which lost 1 base and 7 bases, there was a span of 5 bases. The CDR3 sequence is 13 residues long. The CDR3, as DNA: TGTGCCAGCAGCTTAGGAGGGAATTCACCCCTCCACTTT. It translates to CASSLGGNSPLHF.

This chain joins TRBV27 and TRBJ2-1, with 8 bases lining up with TRBD2. Germline V gene lookup returns CDR1 MNHEY and CDR2 SMNVEV (reference sequence). The CDR3 sequence is 14 residues long. Trimming at V came to 7 bases and at J to 3 bases, leaving 5 bases not matched to a gene. CDR3 in DNA: TGTGCCAGCAAAACCGGGACTAGCTACAATGAGCAGTTCTTC. Residues: CASKTGTSYNEQFF.

This chain connects TRBV19 to TRBJ2-7, with TRBD1 as a possible D gene (6 bases). CDR3 size: 13 residues. Germline loops: CDR1 LNHDA, CDR2 SQIVND (reference sequence). Trimming took 5 bases from V and 0 from J, leaving 8 bases between them. DNA of the CDR3: TGTGCCAGTAGTCCGGACAGCTCCTACGAGCAGTACTTC. This encodes CASSPDSSYEQYF.

The rearrangement links TRBV28 to TRBJ2-6; D remains unclear. The germline V and J ends were trimmed by 5 bases and 0 bases, with 8 bases remaining between them. The CDR3 has 15 amino acids. CDR1 MDHEN and CDR2 SYDVKM come from the germline V gene. The DNA of the CDR3 is TGTGCCAGCAGTCGTTGGCCCTCTGGGGCCAACGTCCTGACTTTC. Translated: CASSRWPSGANVLTF. Looking up the rest from reference TRBV28 and TRBJ2-6 gives the full variable domain: DVKVTQSSRYLVKRTGEKVFLECVQDMDHENMFWYRQDPGLGLRLIYFSYDVKMKEKGDIPEGYSVSREKKERFSLILESASTNQTSMYLCASSRWPSGANVLTFGAGSRLTVL.

V is TRBV7-9 and J is TRBJ2-1; D may match TRBD1 or TRBD2 (5 bases each). V lost 1 base to trimming and J lost 4 bases, with 8 bases between them. The CDR3 has 14 amino acids. The V gene's germline CDR1 is SEHNR and CDR2 FQNEAQ (reference sequence). The CDR3 sequence: CASSLVEGYNEQFF. CDR3 DNA: TGTGCCAGCAGCTTAGTAGAGGGGTACAATGAGCAGTTCTTC.

As for this clone: Other nucleotide sequences from this sample produce the same CDR3. The genes are TRBV27 and TRBJ1-5; no clear D. Trimming took 3 bases from V and 2 from J, leaving 11 bases between them. Germline values: CDR1 MNHEY, CDR2 SMNVEV (reference sequence). The CDR3 spans 15 residues. The CDR3 DNA is TGTGCCAGCAGTTTGGGCAGCAGTGGCAATCAGCCCCAGCATTTT. Its protein product is CASSLGSSGNQPQHF.

V usage is TRBV5-8 and J usage is TRBJ1-6; 7 nucleotides match TRBD1. The CDR3 is 16 residues long. Unmatched junction bases numbered 6, after V lost 4 bases and J lost 2 bases. Per germline, CDR1 SGHTS and CDR2 YDEGEE. In DNA, the CDR3 is TGTGCCAGCAGCGGCGGAGACAGGGCCTATAATTCACCCCTCCACTTT. As protein: CASSGGDRAYNSPLHF.

The chain employs TRBV19 and TRBJ2-1; 7 bases agree with TRBD2. Germline CDR1 and CDR2: LNHDA and SQIVND (reference sequence). This CDR3 region has 14 residues. Germline trimming cut 4 bases from V and 7 bases from J; bases unmatched to any gene: 7. The CDR3 DNA reads TGTGCCAGTAGTACATTTGGGGGGGGGAATGAGCAGTTCTTC. It yields the protein CASSTFGGGNEQFF. The full variable domain, in which reference TRBV19 and TRBJ2-1 provide the parts outside the CDR3, is DGGITQSPKYLFRKEGQNVTLSCEQNLNHDAMYWYRQDPGQGLRLIYYSQIVNDFQKGDIAEGYSVSREKKESFPLTVTSAQKNPTAFYLCASSTFGGGNEQFFGPGTRLTVL.

V usage is TRBV9 and J usage is TRBJ2-2, with D perhaps TRBD1 or TRBD2 (5 bases each). Germline CDR1 SGDLS, CDR2 YYNGEE. V lost 4 bases, J lost 4 bases, and 11 bases lay in between. The length of the CDR3 is 14 residues. The CDR3 here is CASSPGTGTGELFF. The CDR3 bases are TGTGCCAGCAGCCCCGGGACGGGCACCGGGGAGCTGTTTTTT.

The chain employs TRBV18 and TRBJ1-1, with D possibly being TRBD1 (6 bases). Germline assignment: CDR1 KGHSH and CDR2 LQKENI. This CDR3 is built from 13 residues. Trimming removed 8 bases at V and 4 bases at J, with 14 bases between. CDR3 protein: CASHGGLGTEAFF. CDR3 coding DNA: TGTGCCAGCCACGGGGGCTTGGGCACTGAAGCTTTCTTT.

The V call is TRBV7-6, the J call TRBJ2-5; D gene unclear. CDR1 and CDR2 (germline): SGHVS, FNYEAQ. CDR3 length: 13 residues. The germline V and J ends were trimmed by 2 bases and 3 bases, with 7 bases remaining between them. Written as DNA, the CDR3 is TGTGCCAGCAGCTTAAACCCAGAAGAGACCCAGTACTTC. Encoded protein: CASSLNPEETQYF.

V is TRBV6-1 and J is TRBJ1-2; maybe TRBD1 (5 bases). The germline V gene encodes CDR1 MNHNS and CDR2 SASEGT. The CDR3 sequence is 13 residues long. Deletions cut 3 bases from V and 3 bases from J, with 8 bases between. This CDR3 is CASSEAGHYGYTF. The DNA of the CDR3 is TGTGCCAGCAGTGAGGCAGGGCACTATGGCTACACCTTC.